This TCR beta chain stems from a study of T cells in Graves' hyperthyroidism and ophthalmopathy. After removal of 3 bases from V and 5 bases from J, the junction contained 7 bases not matched to a gene. The CDR3 runs 16 residues. CDR1 is SEHNR, CDR2 FQNEAQ, per germline (reference sequence). This clonotype appeared many times. Amplification of TCR beta CDR3 regions used RNA as the template. First-round RT-PCR of the TCR CDR3 relied on the HTBI primer set. TCRdb re-called the multiplex PCR reads with MiXCR, one entry per CDR3 protein. The sample lists approximately 710,000 distinct CDR3 sequences, around 15% seen once, with 15% in the top ten.

The TCR comes from a man in his fifties or sixties with Graves' hyperthyroidism. The chain combines TRBV7-9 with TRBJ2-2; TRBD2 matches 9 bases. The sample comprised blood. Written as DNA, the CDR3 is TGTGCCAGCAGCTTTAGCGGGAGTGATTCGACCGGGGAGCTGTTTTTT. Translating gives CASSFSGSDSTGELFF.